This T cell receptor (beta chain) was identified in a study of T cell repertoires in cytomegalovirus infection. Germline CDR1 LNHNV, CDR2 YYDKDF (reference sequence). V was cut by 5 bases and J by 3 bases, with 17 bases left in between. CDR3 length: 16 residues. TCRdb re-called the reads through MiXCR, storing one row per CDR3 protein. This table has 80,000 to 90,000 distinct CDR3 sequences, more than 40% appearing once. Concerning this clonotype: Its antigen is unidentified.

The TCR was taken from a human donor in good health (CMV status not recorded). Some clones in this sample may be carry-over from other donors' samples. V usage is TRBV15 and J usage is TRBJ2-1, with TRBD2 as a possible D gene (7 bases). This specimen consisted of CD8+ T cells from cultured PBMCs, obtained from culture after CMV antigen stimulation. The CDR3 is CATSPRMGGHYNEQFF. The CDR3 coding sequence is TGTGCCACCAGCCCACGGATGGGGGGGCACTACAATGAGCAGTTCTTC. Supplemented by reference TRBV15 and TRBJ2-1, the full variable domain reads DAMVIQNPRYQVTQFGKPVTLSCSQTLNHNVMYWYQQKSSQAPKLLFHYYDKDFNNEADTPDNFQSRRPNTSFCFLDIRSPGLGDTAMYLCATSPRMGGHYNEQFFGPGTRLTVL.